This T cell receptor beta chain originates from a study of vaccination effects on CD4 cells after COVID-19 (dated by TCRdb to 2022 to 2024). Regarding the complete study: Post-vaccine samples across the study were collected a median of 72 days after the second dose, with a range of 14 to 241. SARS-CoV-2 spike-specific CD4+ TCR repertoires were compared before and after mRNA vaccination in COVID-19 convalescent patients and in infection-naive vaccine recipients. A total of 9 to 11 COVID-19 convalescent patients and several SARS-CoV-2-naive healthy vaccine recipients were included in the full study. The Oncomine TCR Beta short-read assay on an Illumina iSeq 100 was used to sequence cultures from other donors in the study.

This clone has a single count. The specificity of this receptor is unknown. Base-call qualities are not available, and no considerably larger clone is one nucleotide away. The library was generated by the immunoSEQ multiplex PCR assay. DNA from the cultured, isolated CD4+ T cells was subjected to TCR beta CDR3 sequencing. In the original analysis: Non-productive TCR sequences were removed, reads were trimmed to the CDR3 region, and CDR3s of at least 7 amino acids were retained. Antigen-specific clonotypes were identified with the MANAFEST web app by comparing expansion in peptide wells against reference cultures. To count as positive, a clone had to show expansion at FDR<0.05 compared with the reference and with all other wells, an odds ratio above 5, and a frequency above 0.1% in two replicate wells. A clonotype was called cross-reactive if it was significantly expanded both in SARS-CoV-2 spike wells and in at least one common cold coronavirus spike condition. CDR3 similarity was assessed by Levenshtein distance using the stringdist R package, and unrooted trees were constructed with ape in R 3.6.1. TCRdb limited this immuneACCESS table to in-frame rearrangements with V and J called. A share of clones is missing; checked studies link under half to unresolved V genes, and the rest is unexplained. V, J and clone size derive from that table, while D and trimming were established from the DNA sequence. This sample holds about 50,000 clones; about 74% were observed only once. Over 13% of the sample belongs to the ten largest clones.

Here is what the overall study found, with its caveats: Marked clonal contraction was observed in both infection-induced and vaccine-induced clones at late post-vaccination timepoints, consistent with waning T cell responses. The study was limited by a small number of convalescent patients and lacked early post-infection timepoints. In healthy vaccine recipients, vaccine-induced clones were almost all SARS-CoV-2 mono-reactive, with only 1 of 255 cross-reactive with common cold coronaviruses.

Reading the germline V gene gives CDR1 SGHAT and CDR2 FQNNGV. From cysteine to phenylalanine, the CDR3 is 16 amino acids long. Just CDR3 DNA is preserved here, 48 bases in frame from base 1. V has 5 bases trimmed and J has 6 bases trimmed; junction bases matching no gene number 9. In the ViraFEST assay, PBMC were stimulated with viral peptide pools, and antigen-specific CD4+ T cell clonotypes were then identified by expansion using TCR sequencing. After less than eleven days of culture, CD4+ T cells were isolated with the EasySep CD4+ T cell isolation kit. Each participant received two doses of an mRNA SARS-CoV-2 vaccine, either BNT162b2 or mRNA-1273. Healthy vaccine recipients had no prior SARS-CoV-2 infection, confirmed by negative nucleocapsid antibodies before and after vaccination. Some 2 million PBMC per well were cultured in IMDM with 5% human AB serum, 9 to 10 IU/ml IL-2 and gentamicin, plus 10 ug/ml peptides. On days 3 and 7, half of the culture medium was replaced with fresh IL-2-containing medium. Unless noted otherwise, every peptide stimulation condition was grown in triplicate wells. Using Ficoll-Paque Plus gradient centrifugation, PBMC were separated from whole blood and then either used fresh or cryopreserved at -140C. The spike proteins of SARS-CoV-2 and of the common cold coronaviruses HCoV-NL63, HCoV-OC43 and HCoV-229E were spanned by overlapping peptide pools. The QIAamp micro DNA kit was used to extract genomic DNA from the cultured CD4+ T cells.

The receptor's source is a human donor who received a COVID-19 vaccine. The chain uses TRBV11-2 and TRBJ2-2; TRBD2 matches 10 bases in the middle. The source was CD4+ T cells from PBMCs cultured with HCoV-OC43 spike peptides, collected after COVID-19 vaccination. The sample's cell subset or site, from its label and the paper: HCoV-OC43 spike overlapping peptide pool stimulation. The CDR3 sequence is CASSRTGTSVAGELFF. The nucleotides read TGTGCCAGCAGCCGCACCGGGACTAGCGTCGCCGGGGAGCTGTTTTTT.